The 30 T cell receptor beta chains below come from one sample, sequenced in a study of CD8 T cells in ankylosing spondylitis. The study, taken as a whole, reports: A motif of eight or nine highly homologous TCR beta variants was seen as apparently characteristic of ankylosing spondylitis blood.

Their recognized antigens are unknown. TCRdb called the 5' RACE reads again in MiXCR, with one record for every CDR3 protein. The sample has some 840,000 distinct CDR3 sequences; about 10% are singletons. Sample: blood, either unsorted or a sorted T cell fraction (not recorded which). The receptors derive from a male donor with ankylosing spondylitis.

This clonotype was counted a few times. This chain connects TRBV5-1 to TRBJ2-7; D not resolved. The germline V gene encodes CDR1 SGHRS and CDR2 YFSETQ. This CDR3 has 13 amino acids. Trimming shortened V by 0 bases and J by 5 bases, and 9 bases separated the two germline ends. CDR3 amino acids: CASSLGSRNEQYF. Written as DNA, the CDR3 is TGCGCCAGCAGCTTGGGTTCCAGGAACGAGCAGTACTTC.

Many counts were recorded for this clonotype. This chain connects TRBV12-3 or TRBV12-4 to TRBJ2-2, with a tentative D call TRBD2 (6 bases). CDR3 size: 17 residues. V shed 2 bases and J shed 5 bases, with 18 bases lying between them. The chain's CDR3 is CASSLRPMGGVTGELFF. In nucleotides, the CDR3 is TGTGCCAGCAGTTTACGGCCCATGGGGGGAGTGACCGGGGAGCTGTTTTTT.

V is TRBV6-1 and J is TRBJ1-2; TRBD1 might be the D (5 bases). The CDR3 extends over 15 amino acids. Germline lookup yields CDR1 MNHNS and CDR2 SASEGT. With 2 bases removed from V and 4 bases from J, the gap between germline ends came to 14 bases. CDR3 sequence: CASSERGGAGYGYTF. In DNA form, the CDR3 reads TGTGCCAGCAGTGAAAGAGGTGGGGCAGGCTATGGCTACACCTTC.

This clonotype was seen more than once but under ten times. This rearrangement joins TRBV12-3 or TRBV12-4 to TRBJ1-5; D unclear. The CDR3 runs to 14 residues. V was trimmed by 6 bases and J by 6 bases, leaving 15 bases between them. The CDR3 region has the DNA TGTGCCAGCAGCTCTCCGGGGATTCGTCAGCCCCAGCATTTT. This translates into CASSSPGIRQPQHF.

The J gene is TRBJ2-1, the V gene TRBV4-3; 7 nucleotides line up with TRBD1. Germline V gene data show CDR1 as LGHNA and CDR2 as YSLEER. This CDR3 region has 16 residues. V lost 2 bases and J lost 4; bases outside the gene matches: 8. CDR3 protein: CASSQLPQGEYNEQFF. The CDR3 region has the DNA TGCGCCAGCAGCCAACTTCCGCAGGGGGAGTACAATGAGCAGTTCTTC.

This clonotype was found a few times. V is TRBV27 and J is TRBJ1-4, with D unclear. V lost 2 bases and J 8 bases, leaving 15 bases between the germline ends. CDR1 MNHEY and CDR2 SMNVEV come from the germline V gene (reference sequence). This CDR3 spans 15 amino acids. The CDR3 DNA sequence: TGTGCCAGCAGTTTAAGAGTCGGGTCTCTAGAAAAACTGTTTTTT. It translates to CASSLRVGSLEKLFF.

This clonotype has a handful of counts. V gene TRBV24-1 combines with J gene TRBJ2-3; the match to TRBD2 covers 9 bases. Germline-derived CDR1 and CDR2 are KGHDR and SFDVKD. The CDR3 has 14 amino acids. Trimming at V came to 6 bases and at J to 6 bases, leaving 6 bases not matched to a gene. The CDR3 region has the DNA TGTGCCACCAGTATCGGACTAGCGTACGATACGCAGTATTTT. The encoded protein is CATSIGLAYDTQYF.

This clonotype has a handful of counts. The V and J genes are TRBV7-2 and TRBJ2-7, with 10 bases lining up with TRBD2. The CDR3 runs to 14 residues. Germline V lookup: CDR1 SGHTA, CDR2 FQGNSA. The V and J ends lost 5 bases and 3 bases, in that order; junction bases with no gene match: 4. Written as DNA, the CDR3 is TGTGCCAGCAGCACCAGCGGGAGGGTCTACGAGCAGTACTTC. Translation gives CASSTSGRVYEQYF. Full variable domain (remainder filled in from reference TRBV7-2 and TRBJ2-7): GAGVSQSPSNKVTEKGKDVELRCDPISGHTALYWYRQSLGQGLEFLIYFQGNSAPDKSGLPSDRFSAERTGGSVSTLTIQRTQQEDSAVYLCASSTSGRVYEQYFGPGTRLTVT.

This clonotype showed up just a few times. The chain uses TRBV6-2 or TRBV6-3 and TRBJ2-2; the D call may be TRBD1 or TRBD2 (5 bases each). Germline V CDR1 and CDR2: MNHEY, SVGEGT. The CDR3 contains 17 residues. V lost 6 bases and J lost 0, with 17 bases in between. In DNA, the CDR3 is TGTGCCAGCAGCCCAGGAGGAGACAGACCGAACACCGGGGAGCTGTTTTTT. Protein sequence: CASSPGGDRPNTGELFF.

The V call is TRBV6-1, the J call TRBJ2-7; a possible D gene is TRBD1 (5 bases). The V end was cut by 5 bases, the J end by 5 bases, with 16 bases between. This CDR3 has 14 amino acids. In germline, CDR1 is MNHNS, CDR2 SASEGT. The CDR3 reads CASSPGPWAHEQYF. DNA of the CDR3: TGTGCCAGCAGTCCAGGGCCGTGGGCGCACGAGCAGTACTTC.

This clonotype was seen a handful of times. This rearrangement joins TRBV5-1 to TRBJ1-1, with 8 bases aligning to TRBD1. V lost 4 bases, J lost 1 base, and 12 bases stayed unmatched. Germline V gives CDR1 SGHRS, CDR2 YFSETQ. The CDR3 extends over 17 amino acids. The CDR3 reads CASSVDRVGLSNTEAFF. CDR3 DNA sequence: TGCGCCAGCAGCGTGGACAGGGTAGGTCTCTCGAACACTGAAGCTTTCTTT. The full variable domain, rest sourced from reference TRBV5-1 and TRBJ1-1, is KAGVTQTPRYLIKTRGQQVTLSCSPISGHRSVSWYQQTPGQGLQFLFEYFSETQRNKGNFPGRFSGRQFSNSRSEMNVSTLELGDSALYLCASSVDRVGLSNTEAFFGQGTRLTVV.

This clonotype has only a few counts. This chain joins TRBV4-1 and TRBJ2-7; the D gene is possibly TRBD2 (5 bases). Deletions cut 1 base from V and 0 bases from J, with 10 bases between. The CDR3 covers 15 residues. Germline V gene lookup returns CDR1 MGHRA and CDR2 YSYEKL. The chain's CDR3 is CASSQVRGFSYEQYF. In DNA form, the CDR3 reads TGCGCCAGCAGCCAAGTACGGGGATTCTCCTACGAGCAGTACTTC.

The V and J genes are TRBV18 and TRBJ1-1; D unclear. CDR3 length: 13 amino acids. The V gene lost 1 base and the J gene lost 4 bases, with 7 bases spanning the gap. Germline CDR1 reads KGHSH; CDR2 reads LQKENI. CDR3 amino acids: CASSPRLGTEAFF. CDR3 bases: TGTGCCAGCTCACCACGCTTGGGCACTGAAGCTTTCTTT.

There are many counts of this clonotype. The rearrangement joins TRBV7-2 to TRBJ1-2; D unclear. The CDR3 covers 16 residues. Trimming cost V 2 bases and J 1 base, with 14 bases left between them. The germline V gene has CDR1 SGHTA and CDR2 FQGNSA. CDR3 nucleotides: TGTGCCAGCAGCTTATTTACGAGCGATTATAACTATGGCTACACCTTC. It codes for CASSLFTSDYNYGYTF.

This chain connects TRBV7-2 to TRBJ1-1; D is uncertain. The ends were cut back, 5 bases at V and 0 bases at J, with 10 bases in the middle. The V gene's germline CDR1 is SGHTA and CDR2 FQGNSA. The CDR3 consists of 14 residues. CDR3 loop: CASSPPRLNTEAFF. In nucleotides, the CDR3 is TGTGCCAGCAGCCCACCCCGCCTGAACACTGAAGCTTTCTTT.

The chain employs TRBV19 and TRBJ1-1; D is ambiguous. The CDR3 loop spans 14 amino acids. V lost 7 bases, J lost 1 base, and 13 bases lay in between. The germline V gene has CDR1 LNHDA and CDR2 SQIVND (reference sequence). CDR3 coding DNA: TGTGCCAGTATCCGTGGACGGGAGAACACTGAAGCTTTCTTT. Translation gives CASIRGRENTEAFF.

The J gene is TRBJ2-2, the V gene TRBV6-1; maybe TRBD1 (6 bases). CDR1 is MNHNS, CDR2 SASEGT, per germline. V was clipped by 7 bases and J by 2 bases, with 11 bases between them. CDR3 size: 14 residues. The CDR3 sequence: CASIPGQNTGELFF. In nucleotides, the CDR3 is TGTGCCAGCATCCCGGGACAAAACACCGGGGAGCTGTTTTTT.

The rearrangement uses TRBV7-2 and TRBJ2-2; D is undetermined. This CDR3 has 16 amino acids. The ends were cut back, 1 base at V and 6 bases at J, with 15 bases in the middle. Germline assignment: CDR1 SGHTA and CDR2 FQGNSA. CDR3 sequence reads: CASSLVGFNAPGELFF. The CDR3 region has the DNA TGTGCCAGCAGCTTAGTTGGATTCAATGCACCCGGGGAGCTGTTTTTT.

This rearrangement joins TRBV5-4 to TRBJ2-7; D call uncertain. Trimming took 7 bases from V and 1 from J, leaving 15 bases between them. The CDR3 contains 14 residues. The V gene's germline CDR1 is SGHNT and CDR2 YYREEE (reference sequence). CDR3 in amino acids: CASGGGGPSYEQYF. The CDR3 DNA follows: TGTGCCAGCGGCGGCGGTGGCCCTTCCTACGAGCAGTACTTC.

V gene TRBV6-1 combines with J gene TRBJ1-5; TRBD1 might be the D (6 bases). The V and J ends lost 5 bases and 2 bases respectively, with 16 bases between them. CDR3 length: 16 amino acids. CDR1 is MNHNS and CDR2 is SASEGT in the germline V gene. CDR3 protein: CASSQWGAGGNQPQHF. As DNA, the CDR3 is TGTGCCAGCAGTCAATGGGGTGCAGGGGGCAATCAGCCCCAGCATTTT.

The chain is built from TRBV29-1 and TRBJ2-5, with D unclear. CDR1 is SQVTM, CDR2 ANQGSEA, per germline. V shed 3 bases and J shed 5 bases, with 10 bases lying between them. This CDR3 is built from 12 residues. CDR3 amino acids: CSVDFTPETQYF. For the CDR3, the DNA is TGCAGCGTTGACTTTACTCCGGAGACCCAGTACTTC.

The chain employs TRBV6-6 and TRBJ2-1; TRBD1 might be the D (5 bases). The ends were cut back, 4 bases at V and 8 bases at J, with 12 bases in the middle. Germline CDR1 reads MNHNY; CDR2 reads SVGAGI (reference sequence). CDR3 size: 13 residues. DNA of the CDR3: TGTGCCAGCAGTTCTACAGGCTCCCATGAGCAGTTCTTC. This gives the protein CASSSTGSHEQFF.

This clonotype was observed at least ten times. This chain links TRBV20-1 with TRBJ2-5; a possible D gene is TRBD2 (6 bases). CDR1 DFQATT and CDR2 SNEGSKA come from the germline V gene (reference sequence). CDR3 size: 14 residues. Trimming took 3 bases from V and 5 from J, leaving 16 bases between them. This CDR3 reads CSASSGPQRETQYF. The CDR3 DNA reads TGCAGTGCTAGCAGCGGGCCACAGAGGGAGACCCAGTACTTC.

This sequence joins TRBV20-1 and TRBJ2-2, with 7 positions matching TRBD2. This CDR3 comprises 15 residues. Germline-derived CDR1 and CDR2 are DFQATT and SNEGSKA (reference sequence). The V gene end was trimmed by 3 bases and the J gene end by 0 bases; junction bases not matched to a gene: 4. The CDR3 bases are TGCAGTGCTAGGGAGAGCGGGACGAACACCGGGGAGCTGTTTTTT. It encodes CSARESGTNTGELFF.

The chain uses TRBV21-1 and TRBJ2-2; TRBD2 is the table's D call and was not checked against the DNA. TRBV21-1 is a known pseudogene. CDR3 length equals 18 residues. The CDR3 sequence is CASSKSRSGTKNTGELFF. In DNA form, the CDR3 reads TGTGCCAGCAGCAAAAGTCGTTCCGGGACTAAAAACACCGGGGAGCTGTTTTTT.

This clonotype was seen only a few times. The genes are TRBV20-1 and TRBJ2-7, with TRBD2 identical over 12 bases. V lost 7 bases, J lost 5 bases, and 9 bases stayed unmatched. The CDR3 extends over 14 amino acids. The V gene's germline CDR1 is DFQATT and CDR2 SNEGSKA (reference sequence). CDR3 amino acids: CSVLMGLAGHEQYF. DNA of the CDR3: TGCAGTGTTTTGATGGGACTAGCGGGTCACGAGCAGTACTTC.

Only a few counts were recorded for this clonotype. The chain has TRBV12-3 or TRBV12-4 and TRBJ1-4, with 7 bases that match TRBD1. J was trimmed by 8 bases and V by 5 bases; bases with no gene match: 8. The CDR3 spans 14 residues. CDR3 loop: CASSNRDRREKLFF. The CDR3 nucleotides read TGTGCCAGCAGTAACCGGGACAGAAGGGAAAAACTGTTTTTT.

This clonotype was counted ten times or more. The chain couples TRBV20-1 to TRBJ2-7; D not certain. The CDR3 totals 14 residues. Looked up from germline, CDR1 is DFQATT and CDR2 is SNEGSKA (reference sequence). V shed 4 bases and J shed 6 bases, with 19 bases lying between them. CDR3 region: CSAKLPGPLLEQYF. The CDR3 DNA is TGCAGTGCTAAACTCCCAGGACCCCTCCTCGAGCAGTACTTC.

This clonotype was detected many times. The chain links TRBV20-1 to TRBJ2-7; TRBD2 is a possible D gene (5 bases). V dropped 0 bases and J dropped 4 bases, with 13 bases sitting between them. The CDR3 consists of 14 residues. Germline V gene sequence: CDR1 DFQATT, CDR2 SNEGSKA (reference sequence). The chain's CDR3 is CSARDGDFGYEQYF. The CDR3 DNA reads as TGCAGTGCTAGAGACGGGGATTTCGGGTACGAGCAGTACTTC.

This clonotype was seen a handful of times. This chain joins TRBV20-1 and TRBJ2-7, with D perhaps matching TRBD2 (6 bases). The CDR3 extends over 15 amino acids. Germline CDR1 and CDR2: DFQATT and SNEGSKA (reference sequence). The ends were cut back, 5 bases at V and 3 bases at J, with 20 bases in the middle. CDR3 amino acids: CSALLQRATDYEQYF. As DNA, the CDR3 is TGCAGTGCTCTCCTGCAGCGGGCCACCGACTACGAGCAGTACTTC.